The 15 T cell receptor beta chains presented below share a single source sample, sequenced in a study of post-analysis software for immune sequencing data. Study-level findings and limits: Roughly five TRBV segments appeared more often in patients than in controls, and TRBV5-6, TRBV5-1 and TRBV20-1 were among these.

Tagging with unique molecular identifiers was a feature of the TCR beta cDNA libraries. TCRdb called the PCR reads again in MiXCR, with one record for every CDR3 protein. The sample has hundreds of thousands of distinct CDR3 sequences, about 60% seen once. These TCRs are of unknown antigen specificity. The sample taken for sequencing was blood. These receptor sequences come from a girl aged 2 to 9 with multiple sclerosis.

This clonotype is a singleton in its sample. The junction and the germline gene differ at one end; a read error may be behind it. The genes are TRBV5-1 and TRBJ2-7, with 7 bases that match TRBD1. The CDR3 loop spans 16 amino acids. Germline V gene data show CDR1 as SGHRS and CDR2 as YFSETQ. The CDR3 sequence is CASTANVQGFSHEQYF. The CDR3 DNA is TGCGCCAGCACCGCCAATGTACAGGGGTTCTCCCACGAGCAGTACTTC.

This clonotype occurred a few times. The rearrangement links TRBV3-1 to TRBJ1-5; D is undetermined. This CDR3 comprises 14 residues. CDR1 is LGHDT and CDR2 is YNNKEL in the germline V gene (reference sequence). Trimming stripped 0 bases from V and 2 bases from J, with 5 bases between. The CDR3 loop reads CASSQEWGNQPQHF. The CDR3 nucleotides read TGTGCCAGCAGCCAAGAGTGGGGCAATCAGCCCCAGCATTTT.

Only a few counts were recorded for this clonotype. V gene TRBV29-1 combines with J gene TRBJ2-5; D is ambiguous. Trimming cost V 4 bases and J 2 bases, with 5 bases left between them. Germline assignment: CDR1 SQVTM and CDR2 ANQGSEA. The CDR3 is made up of 11 amino acids. CDR3 sequence reads: CSVAAQETQYF. As DNA, the CDR3 is TGCAGCGTTGCGGCTCAAGAGACCCAGTACTTC.

This clonotype was detected only a few times. The genes are TRBV6-5 and TRBJ2-1; the D call may be TRBD1 or TRBD2 (5 bases each). V shed 3 bases and J shed 9 bases, with 15 bases lying between them. The CDR3 is made up of 14 amino acids. The germline gives CDR1 MNHEY, CDR2 SVGAGI. The DNA of the CDR3 is TGTGCCAGCAGTTATAGAGGGACCGGCGGTGAGCAGTTCTTC. Amino acids: CASSYRGTGGEQFF.

This chain links TRBV20-1 with TRBJ2-1; 15 bases agree with TRBD2. Germline V gives CDR1 DFQATT, CDR2 SNEGSKA (reference sequence). The CDR3 runs 15 residues. V was clipped by 4 bases and J by 8 bases; unmatched bases: 6. The CDR3 DNA reads as TGCAGTGCTACCGGACTAGCGGGAGGGTCCGATGAGCAGTTCTTC. It is translated as CSATGLAGGSDEQFF.

In DNA, the CDR3 is TGTGCCAGCAGCTTAGAGATAGCCTACCTCCCCGAGCAGTACTTC. Protein: CASSLEIAYLPEQYF. The V gene is TRBV7-8, the J gene TRBJ2-7; D is uncertain. V was pared by 1 base and J by 6 bases, with 16 bases between. This CDR3 has 15 amino acids. CDR1 and CDR2 (germline): SGHVS, FQNEAQ.

The rearrangement uses TRBV20-1 and TRBJ1-2; D gene unclear. V shed 6 bases and J shed 4 bases, with 18 bases lying between them. CDR3 length equals 14 residues. Germline V gene sequence: CDR1 DFQATT, CDR2 SNEGSKA (reference sequence). CDR3 sequence reads: CSASRRAGSYGYTF. CDR3 nucleotides: TGCAGTGCAAGCCGGAGAGCGGGAAGCTATGGCTACACCTTC.

Only a few counts were recorded for this clonotype. The chain couples TRBV4-1 to TRBJ2-1, with 11 bases identical to TRBD2. V dropped 1 base and J dropped 4; count of bases not matched to a gene: 9. Per the germline V gene, CDR1 is MGHRA and CDR2 is YSYEKL. The CDR3 extends over 18 amino acids. CDR3 nucleotide sequence: TGCGCCAGCAGCCAAGTTAAGGTAGCGGGGGGGCCTTACAATGAGCAGTTCTTC. This codes for CASSQVKVAGGPYNEQFF.

The J gene is TRBJ2-5, the V gene TRBV12-5, with a weak D call TRBD2 (6 bases). The CDR3 is 15 amino acids. V was trimmed by 6 bases and J by 5 bases, leaving 19 bases between them. The V gene's germline CDR1 is LGHNT and CDR2 FRNRAP. The CDR3 sequence: CASGWDFGAAETQYF. In DNA form, the CDR3 reads TGTGCTAGTGGATGGGACTTTGGGGCGGCCGAGACCCAGTACTTC.

The CDR3 loop is CASSFHSGANVLTF. The CDR3 DNA is TGCGCCAGCAGCTTTCACTCTGGGGCCAACGTCCTGACTTTC. The chain links TRBV5-1 to TRBJ2-6; D is unresolved. The CDR3 has 14 residues. Germline assignment: CDR1 SGHRS and CDR2 YFSETQ. The V end was cut by 2 bases, the J end by 0 bases, with 3 bases between.

The chain joins TRBV29-1 to TRBJ1-2; D gene uncertain. The CDR3 sequence is 14 residues long. V lost 4 bases and J 3 bases, leaving 15 bases between the germline ends. Germline-derived CDR1 and CDR2 are SQVTM and ANQGSEA. CDR3 loop: CSVGMRQADYGYTF. The CDR3 region has the DNA TGCAGCGTTGGGATGCGGCAGGCCGACTATGGCTACACCTTC.

The chain combines TRBV6-6 with TRBJ2-2; possibly TRBD1 for D (6 bases). The length of the CDR3 is 14 residues. Trimming removed 6 bases from V and 4 bases from J, with 12 bases in between. Germline CDR1 and CDR2: MNHNY and SVGAGI (reference sequence). The CDR3 loop reads CASRPGQSTGELFF. Written as DNA, the CDR3 is TGTGCCAGCAGGCCCGGACAGAGCACCGGGGAGCTGTTTTTT.

The chain combines TRBV9 with TRBJ2-1; D is uncertain. V shed 0 bases and J shed 7 bases, with 8 bases lying between them. Germline lookup yields CDR1 SGDLS and CDR2 YYNGEE. CDR3 length equals 13 residues. For the CDR3, the DNA is TGTGCCAGCAGCGTAGCTTACCAGAATGAGCAGTTCTTC. It specifies CASSVAYQNEQFF.

V gene TRBV6-4 combines with J gene TRBJ2-2; tentative D call: TRBD1 (6 bases). V shed 3 bases and J shed 5 bases, with 10 bases lying between them. Germline values: CDR1 MRHNA, CDR2 SNTAGT. The CDR3 loop spans 14 amino acids. The DNA of the CDR3 is TGTGCCAGCAGTGAAACAGGGCCAACCGGGGAGCTGTTTTTT. Translated: CASSETGPTGELFF.

The chain links TRBV20-1 to TRBJ2-7; D remains unclear. The germline V gene encodes CDR1 DFQATT and CDR2 SNEGSKA (reference sequence). V lost 6 bases, J lost 2 bases, and 17 bases lay in between. The CDR3 extends over 14 amino acids. The CDR3, as DNA: TGCAGTGCCGCCTTAGTATCTCAGACCTACGAGCAGTACTTC. Translation gives CSAALVSQTYEQYF.